Included here is one TCR beta chain sequence, with context. Its antigen is not known. PCR amplification relied on 60 Vbeta primers (plus 13 Jbeta primers). TCRdb keeps only in-frame clones here, not all; method: immunoSEQ multiplex PCR. The sample lists around 65,000 clones, 85% occurring once. The sample belongs to a study of cytomegalovirus exposure and HLA in healthy donors. Study conclusions and caveats: Cytomegalovirus status, reportedly, was diagnosed with high specificity and sensitivity by the classifier. Some public TCRs appeared in many individuals, while most sequences were rare. The study designated 150 or so TCR beta chains cytomegalovirus-associated.

Each donor's status was that of a healthy bone marrow donor. The V end was cut by 6 bases, the J end by 5 bases, with 19 bases between. The length of the CDR3 is 15 residues. Germline V gene sequence: CDR1 SNHLY, CDR2 FYNNEI. Sequencing was performed on PBMCs. The V call is TRBV2, the J call TRBJ1-1, with D possibly matching TRBD1 (5 bases). The origin of this receptor is a female donor in good health and CMV-seronegative. Here the CDR3 DNA reads TGTGCCAGCAGAGCCACGGGAGCAGGGAGGACTGAAGCTTTCTTT. Translation gives CASRATGAGRTEAFF. Full variable domain (missing parts from reference TRBV2 and TRBJ1-1): EPEVTQTPSHQVTQMGQEVILRCVPISNHLYFYWYRQILGQKVEFLVSFYNNEISEKSEIFDDQFSVERPDGSNFTLKIRSTKLEDSAMYFCASRATGAGRTEAFFGQGTRLTVV.